This TCR beta chain is drawn from a study of glioma-infiltrating T cells. On the study more broadly: Sequencing aimed for about 4.5- to 10-fold coverage of about a million peripheral T cells.

Regarding the study as a whole: Tissue-blood divergence was below expectation in non-neoplastic patients, above in gliomas.

In its sample, this clonotype was seen a few times. The antigen is unknown. The CDR3 is 13 amino acids. Trimming stripped 3 bases from V and 0 bases from J, with 9 bases between. CDR1 and CDR2 from the germline V gene are SQVTM and ANQGSEA. Amplification of TCR alpha and beta CDR3 regions from RNA used iRepertoire nested multiplex PCR. TCRdb redid the calling of the multiplex PCR reads with MiXCR, one entry per CDR3 protein. The sample contains roughly 350,000 distinct CDR3 sequences, less than 50% of which appear only once. The chain combines TRBV29-1 with TRBJ2-7, with no clear D. Sequencing input: glioma tissue, nonneoplastic brain tissue, or PBMCs (not recorded which). This receptor was taken from a human donor with low-grade glioma or glioblastoma, undergoing nonglioma brain surgery, or in good health (not recorded which). As DNA, the CDR3 is TGCAGCGTTGAGTTCGCCCCCTCCTACGAGCAGTACTTC. Translated, it gives CSVEFAPSYEQYF.